Described below is a single T cell receptor beta chain sequence and its context. Its specificity is not known. TCRdb analysed the 5' RACE reads with MiXCR anew, one entry per CDR3 protein. The top ten hold 0.52% of the sample, which has 450,000 or so distinct CDR3 sequences, about 14% seen once. These data belong to a study of identical twins. Whole-study results and caveats: Out-of-frame alpha sequences shared by twins were enriched for low generation probability.

The J segment lost 6 bases and the V segment lost 4 bases, leaving 17 bases of the junction unmatched. The CDR3 runs to 18 residues. Per the germline V gene, CDR1 is SNHLY and CDR2 is FYNNEI. The same data also went into a second study, on yellow fever vaccine responses in identical twins.

The J gene is TRBJ2-4, the V gene TRBV2, with 8 bases lining up with TRBD1. The material sequenced was CD4+ T cells sorted from blood. The TCR originated in a woman aged 18-29 years in good health. CDR3 sequence reads: CASSAQLRTGLLSNIQYF. CDR3 nucleotide sequence: TGTGCCAGCAGTGCACAGCTGCGGACAGGGCTCCTCTCAAACATTCAGTACTTC. Filled out from reference TRBV2 and TRBJ2-4, the complete variable domain reads EPEVTQTPSHQVTQMGQEVILRCVPISNHLYFYWYRQILGQKVEFLVSFYNNEISEKSEIFDDQFSVERPDGSNFTLKIRSTKLEDSAMYFCASSAQLRTGLLSNIQYFGAGTRLSVL.